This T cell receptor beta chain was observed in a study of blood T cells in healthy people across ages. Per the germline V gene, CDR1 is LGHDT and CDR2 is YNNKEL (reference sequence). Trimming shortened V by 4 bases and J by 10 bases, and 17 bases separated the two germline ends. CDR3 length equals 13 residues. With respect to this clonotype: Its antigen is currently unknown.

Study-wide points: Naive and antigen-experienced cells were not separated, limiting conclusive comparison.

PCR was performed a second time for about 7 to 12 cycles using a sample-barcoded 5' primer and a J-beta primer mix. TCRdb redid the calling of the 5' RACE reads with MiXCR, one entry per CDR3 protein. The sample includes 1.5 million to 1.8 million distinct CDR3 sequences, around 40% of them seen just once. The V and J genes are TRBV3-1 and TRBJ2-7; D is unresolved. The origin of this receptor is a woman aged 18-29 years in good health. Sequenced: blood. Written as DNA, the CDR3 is TGTGCCAGCAGCCCCATCAATAAGGAAATCCAGTACTTC. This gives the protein CASSPINKEIQYF.